These 12 T cell receptor beta chains share one sample of origin, sequenced in a study of CD8 T cells in ankylosing spondylitis. The study's findings and limits: A motif of 7 to 9 highly homologous TCR beta variants was seen as apparently characteristic of ankylosing spondylitis blood.

Which antigens these TCRs recognize remains unknown. Using its own MiXCR run on the 5' RACE reads, TCRdb lists one record per CDR3 protein. Of roughly 90,000 distinct CDR3 sequences detected, roughly 10% appear once; the ten largest clones hold approximately 30%. The sequenced sample was blood, either unsorted or a sorted T cell fraction (not recorded which). These receptors were obtained from a male donor with ankylosing spondylitis.

This clonotype came up many times. The V and J genes are TRBV27 and TRBJ2-1; D tentatively fits TRBD1 or TRBD2 (5 bases each). Germline V gene data show CDR1 as MNHEY and CDR2 as SMNVEV (reference sequence). V dropped 2 bases and J dropped 7 bases, with 12 bases sitting between them. The CDR3 runs to 14 residues. CDR3 residues: CASSLGDAKNEQFF. CDR3 nucleotide sequence: TGTGCCAGCAGTTTAGGGGACGCCAAGAATGAGCAGTTCTTC.

V usage is TRBV5-1 and J usage is TRBJ1-5; D unclear. Per germline, CDR1 SGHRS and CDR2 YFSETQ. CDR3 length: 16 residues. Trimming shortened V by 4 bases and J by 3 bases, and 17 bases separated the two germline ends. The CDR3 DNA sequence: TGCGCCAGCAGCCCTGGGAACCGGGAATCCAATCAGCCCCAGCATTTT. Protein: CASSPGNRESNQPQHF.

This clonotype turned up a few times. The DNA is left out, because the CDR3 cannot be placed on it with certainty; the CDR3 is given as TCRdb lists it. This rearrangement joins TRBV27 to TRBJ1-2; the table's TRBD1 call for D was not verified on the DNA. Germline V lookup: CDR1 MNHEY, CDR2 SMNVEV (reference sequence). A total of 17 residues make up the CDR3, ends included. CDR3 in amino acids: CASSFGPGTGRNYGYTF.

V usage is TRBV10-3 and J usage is TRBJ2-7, with D unresolved. The germline gives CDR1 ENHRY, CDR2 SYGVKD. The CDR3 is 13 amino acids. Trimming stripped 2 bases from V and 1 base from J, with 6 bases between. Written as DNA, the CDR3 is TGTGCCATCAGTGAGGGTTGGTCCTACGAGCAGTACGTC. Translating it yields CAISEGWSYEQYV.

This clonotype was recorded at least ten times. This rearrangement joins TRBV20-1 to TRBJ1-1; 9 bases match TRBD1. This CDR3 has 13 residues. The germline V gene encodes CDR1 DFQATT and CDR2 SNEGSKA (reference sequence). Germline trimming cut 5 bases from V and 3 bases from J; bases unmatched to any gene: 4. The CDR3 loop is CSARRQGDTEAFF. The CDR3 nucleotides are TGCAGTGCTCGCCGACAGGGGGACACTGAAGCTTTCTTT.

This clonotype was seen many times. V is TRBV19 and J is TRBJ2-5; either TRBD1 or TRBD2 may supply D (5 bases each). The CDR3 extends over 15 amino acids. Trimming removed 4 bases from V and 4 bases from J, with 16 bases in between. The germline V gene has CDR1 LNHDA and CDR2 SQIVND (reference sequence). The CDR3 loop reads CASSRGSSGAETQYF. The CDR3 nucleotides read TGTGCCAGTAGTAGAGGGTCGTCCGGGGCAGAGACCCAGTACTTC.

This clonotype came up many times. The V gene is TRBV20-1, the J gene TRBJ2-2; tentative D call: TRBD2 (6 bases). This CDR3 has 12 amino acids. With 7 bases removed from V and 3 bases from J, the gap between germline ends came to 9 bases. Germline-derived CDR1 and CDR2 are DFQATT and SNEGSKA (reference sequence). CDR3 residues: CSGGLYTGELFF. In DNA form, the CDR3 reads TGCAGTGGGGGACTTTACACCGGGGAGCTGTTTTTT.

Only a few counts were recorded for this clonotype. The chain employs TRBV20-1 and TRBJ2-2, with D tentatively TRBD2 (6 bases). Trimming shortened V by 5 bases and J by 1 base, and 8 bases separated the two germline ends. Germline V lookup: CDR1 DFQATT, CDR2 SNEGSKA (reference sequence). The CDR3 is 13 residues long. CDR3: CSAGDWNTGELFF. Here the CDR3 DNA reads TGCAGTGCTGGGGACTGGAACACCGGGGAGCTGTTTTTT.

This clonotype came up many times. The chain uses TRBV6-4 and TRBJ2-5; 9 bases line up with TRBD1. Germline V gene data show CDR1 as MRHNA and CDR2 as SNTAGT. The CDR3 has 15 amino acids. The V gene end was trimmed by 4 bases and the J gene end by 2 bases; junction bases not matched to a gene: 5. CDR3 nucleotides: TGTGCCAGCAGTGCTGAGACAGGGGGTCAAGAGACCCAGTACTTC. This codes for CASSAETGGQETQYF.

This clonotype was found a few times. The chain uses TRBV13 and TRBJ2-5, with TRBD1 matching 7 bases. CDR1 is PRHDT and CDR2 is FYEKMQ in the germline V gene (reference sequence). CDR3 size: 15 residues. With V trimmed by 6 bases and J by 1 base, 8 bases remained unmatched. The CDR3 is CASRTTGAGQETQYF. CDR3 bases: TGTGCCAGCAGAACTACAGGGGCGGGCCAAGAGACCCAGTACTTC.

In this sample, this clonotype turned up a few times. This chain joins TRBV6-2 or TRBV6-3 and TRBJ2-1, with 13 bases matching TRBD2. This CDR3 is 13 amino acids long. J gave up 14 bases and V 8 bases, and 9 bases lay outside the gene matches. CDR1 and CDR2 from the germline V gene are MNHEY and SVGEGT. CDR3 bases: TGTGCCAGCGCACGGACTAGCGGGAGACCGGAGTTCTTC. The encoded protein is CASARTSGRPEFF.

This clonotype was detected only once. V is TRBV7-9 and J is TRBJ2-1; TRBD2 aligns across 7 bases. After removal of 7 bases from V and 2 bases from J, the junction contained 8 bases not matched to a gene. Germline V lookup: CDR1 SEHNR, CDR2 FQNEAQ (reference sequence). This CDR3 spans 15 amino acids. Here the CDR3 reads CASIWSGRPYNEQFF. The CDR3 nucleotides are TGTGCCAGCATCTGGTCCGGGAGGCCCTACAATGAGCAGTTCTTC.